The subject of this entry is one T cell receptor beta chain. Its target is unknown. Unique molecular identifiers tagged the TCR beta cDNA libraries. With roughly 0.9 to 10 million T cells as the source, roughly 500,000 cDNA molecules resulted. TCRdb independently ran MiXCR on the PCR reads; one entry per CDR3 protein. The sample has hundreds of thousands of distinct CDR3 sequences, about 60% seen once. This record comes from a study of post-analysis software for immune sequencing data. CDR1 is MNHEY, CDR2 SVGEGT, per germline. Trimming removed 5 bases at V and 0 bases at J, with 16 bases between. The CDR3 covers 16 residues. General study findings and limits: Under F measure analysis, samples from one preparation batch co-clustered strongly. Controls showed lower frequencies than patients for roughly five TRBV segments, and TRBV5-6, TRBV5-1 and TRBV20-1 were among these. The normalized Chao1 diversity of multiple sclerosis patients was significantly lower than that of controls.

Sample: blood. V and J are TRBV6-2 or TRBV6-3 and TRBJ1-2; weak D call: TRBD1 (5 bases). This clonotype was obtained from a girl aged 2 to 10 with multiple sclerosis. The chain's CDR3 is CASSKIRDGTNYGYTF. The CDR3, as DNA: TGTGCCAGCAGTAAAATCCGGGACGGTACTAACTATGGCTACACCTTC.